This T cell receptor (beta chain) is drawn from a study of control samples from healthy donors and cancer patients. CDR3 length equals 17 residues. Germline V gene sequence: CDR1 SGHRS, CDR2 YFSETQ. After removal of 5 bases from V and 7 bases from J, the junction contained 12 bases not matched to a gene. Sequenced by immunoSEQ multiplex PCR; TCRdb stores in-frame clones only, minus some. This sample has some 220,000 clones; about 94% occur once, and the top ten carry roughly 1.6%. This chain links TRBV5-1 with TRBJ2-2, with TRBD2 identical over 12 bases. Material: blood. This receptor was obtained from a man over 45 in good health. Written as DNA, the CDR3 is TGCGCCAGCAGGGCCCTAGCGGGGGGGCCTAAAGGCGGGGAGCTGTTTTTT. It is translated as CASRALAGGPKGGELFF. Drawing the rest from reference TRBV5-1 and TRBJ2-2, the complete variable domain is KAGVTQTPRYLIKTRGQQVTLSCSPISGHRSVSWYQQTPGQGLQFLFEYFSETQRNKGNFPGRFSGRQFSNSRSEMNVSTLELGDSALYLCASRALAGGPKGGELFFGEGSRLTVL.